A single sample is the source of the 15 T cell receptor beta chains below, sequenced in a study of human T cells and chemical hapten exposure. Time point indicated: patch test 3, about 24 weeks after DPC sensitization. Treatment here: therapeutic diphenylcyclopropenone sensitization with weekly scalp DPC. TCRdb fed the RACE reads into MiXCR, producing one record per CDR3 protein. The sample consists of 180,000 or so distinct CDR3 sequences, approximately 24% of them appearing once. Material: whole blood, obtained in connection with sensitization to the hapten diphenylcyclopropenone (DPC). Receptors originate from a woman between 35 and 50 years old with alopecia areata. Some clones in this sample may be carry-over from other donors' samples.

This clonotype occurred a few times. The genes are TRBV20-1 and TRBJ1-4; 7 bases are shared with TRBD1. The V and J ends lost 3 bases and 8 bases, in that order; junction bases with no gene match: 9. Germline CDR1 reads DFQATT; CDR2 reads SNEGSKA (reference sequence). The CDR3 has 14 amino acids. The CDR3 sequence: CSASGGGAGEKLFF. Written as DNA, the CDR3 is TGCAGTGCTAGCGGAGGGGGCGCCGGGGAAAAACTGTTTTTT.

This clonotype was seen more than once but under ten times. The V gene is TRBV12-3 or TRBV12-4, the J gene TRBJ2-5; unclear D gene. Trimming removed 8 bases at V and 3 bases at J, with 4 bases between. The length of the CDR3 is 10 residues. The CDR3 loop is CASGKETQYF. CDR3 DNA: TGTGCCAGCGGGAAAGAGACCCAGTACTTC.

The CDR3 reads CASSSRTSQPGQFF. CDR3 coding DNA: TGTGCCAGCAGCTCGAGGACCTCCCAGCCGGGGCAGTTCTTC. The J gene is TRBJ2-1, the V gene TRBV9, with D hard to call. Germline-derived CDR1 and CDR2 are SGDLS and YYNGEE. The CDR3 length is 14 residues. With 4 bases removed from V and 12 bases from J, the gap between germline ends came to 20 bases.

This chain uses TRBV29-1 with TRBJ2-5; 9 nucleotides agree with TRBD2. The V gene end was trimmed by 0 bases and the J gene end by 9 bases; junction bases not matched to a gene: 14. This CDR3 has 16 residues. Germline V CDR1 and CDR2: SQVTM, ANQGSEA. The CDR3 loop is CSVEDPTSGPLGAQYF. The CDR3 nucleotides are TGCAGCGTTGAAGATCCGACTAGCGGCCCCCTCGGGGCCCAGTACTTC. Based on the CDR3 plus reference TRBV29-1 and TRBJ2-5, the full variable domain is SAVISQKPSRDICQRGTSLTIQCQVDSQVTMMFWYRQQPGQSLTLIATANQGSEATYESGFVIDKFPISRPNLTFSTLTVSNMSPEDSSIYLCSVEDPTSGPLGAQYFGPGTRLLVL.

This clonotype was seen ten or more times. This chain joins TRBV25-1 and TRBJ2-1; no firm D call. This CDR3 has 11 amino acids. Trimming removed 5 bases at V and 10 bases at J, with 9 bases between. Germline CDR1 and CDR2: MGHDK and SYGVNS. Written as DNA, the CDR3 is TGTGCCAGCAGTTTAGACATCGAGCAGTTCTTC. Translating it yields CASSLDIEQFF.

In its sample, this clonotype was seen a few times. The CDR3 DNA reads TGTGCCAGCAGCTATCCCTCTGCGGGGGCCAACGTCCTGACTTTC. It codes for CASSYPSAGANVLTF. The rearrangement joins TRBV7-9 to TRBJ2-6; D unclear. The CDR3 is made up of 15 amino acids. V gave up 4 bases and J gave up 4 bases, with 11 bases separating them. Germline V gene lookup returns CDR1 SEHNR and CDR2 FQNEAQ (reference sequence). The complete variable domain, with remaining parts taken from reference TRBV7-9 and TRBJ2-6, reads DTGVSQNPRHKITKRGQNVTFRCDPISEHNRLYWYRQTLGQGPEFLTYFQNEAQLEKSRLLSDRFSAERPKGSFSTLEIQRTEQGDSAMYLCASSYPSAGANVLTFGAGSRLTVL.

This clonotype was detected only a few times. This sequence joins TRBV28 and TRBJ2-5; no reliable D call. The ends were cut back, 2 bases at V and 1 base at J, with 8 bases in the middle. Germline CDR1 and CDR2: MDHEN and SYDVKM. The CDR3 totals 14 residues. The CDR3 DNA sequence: TGTGCCAGCAGTTTAATGAGTCTCCAAGAGACCCAGTACTTC. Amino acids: CASSLMSLQETQYF.

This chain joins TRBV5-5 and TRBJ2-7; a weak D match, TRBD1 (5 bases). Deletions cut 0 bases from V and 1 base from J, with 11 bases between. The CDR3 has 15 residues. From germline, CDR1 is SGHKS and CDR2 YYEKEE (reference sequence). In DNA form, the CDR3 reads TGTGCCAGCAGCTTGGCCTCGGCAGGGTCCTACGAGCAGTACTTC. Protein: CASSLASAGSYEQYF.

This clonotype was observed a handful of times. For the CDR3, the DNA is TGTGCCAGCAAGGGACAGGGTTACTACGAGCAGTACTTC. Encoded protein: CASKGQGYYEQYF. The chain is built from TRBV3-1 and TRBJ2-7; 9 bases are shared with TRBD1. This CDR3 is 13 amino acids long. The germline V gene encodes CDR1 LGHDT and CDR2 YNNKEL (reference sequence). V lost 7 bases and J lost 3; bases outside the gene matches: 4.

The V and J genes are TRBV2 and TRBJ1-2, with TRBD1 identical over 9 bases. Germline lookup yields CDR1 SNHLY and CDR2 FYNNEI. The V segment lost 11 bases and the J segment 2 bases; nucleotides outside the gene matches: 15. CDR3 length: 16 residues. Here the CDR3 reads CASLPGTGTWNYGYTF. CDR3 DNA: TGTGCCTCGCTACCCGGGACAGGGACCTGGAACTATGGCTACACCTTC. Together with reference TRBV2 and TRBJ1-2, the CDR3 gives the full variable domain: EPEVTQTPSHQVTQMGQEVILRCVPISNHLYFYWYRQILGQKVEFLVSFYNNEISEKSEIFDDQFSVERPDGSNFTLKIRSTKLEDSAMYFCASLPGTGTWNYGYTFGSGTRLTVV.

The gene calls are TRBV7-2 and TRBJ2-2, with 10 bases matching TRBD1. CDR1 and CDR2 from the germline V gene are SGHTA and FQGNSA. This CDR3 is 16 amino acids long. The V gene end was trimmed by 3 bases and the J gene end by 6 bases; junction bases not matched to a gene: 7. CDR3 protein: CASSFPDRGLAGELFF. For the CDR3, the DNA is TGTGCCAGCAGCTTCCCTGACAGGGGGCTAGCCGGGGAGCTGTTTTTT.

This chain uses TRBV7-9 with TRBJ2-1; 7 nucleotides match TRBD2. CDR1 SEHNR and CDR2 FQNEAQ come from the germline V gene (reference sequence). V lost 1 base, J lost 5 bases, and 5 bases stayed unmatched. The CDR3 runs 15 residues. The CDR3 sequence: CASSLGESGNNEQFF. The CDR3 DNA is TGTGCCAGCAGCTTAGGAGAGAGCGGGAACAATGAGCAGTTCTTC.

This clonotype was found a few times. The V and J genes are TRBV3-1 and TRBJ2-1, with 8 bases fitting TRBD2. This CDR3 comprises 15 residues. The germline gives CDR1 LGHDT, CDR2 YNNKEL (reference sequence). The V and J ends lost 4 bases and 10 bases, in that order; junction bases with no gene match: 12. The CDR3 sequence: CASSRRAGREGEQFF. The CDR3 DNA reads TGTGCCAGCAGCCGCAGGGCCGGGAGGGAAGGAGAGCAGTTCTTC.

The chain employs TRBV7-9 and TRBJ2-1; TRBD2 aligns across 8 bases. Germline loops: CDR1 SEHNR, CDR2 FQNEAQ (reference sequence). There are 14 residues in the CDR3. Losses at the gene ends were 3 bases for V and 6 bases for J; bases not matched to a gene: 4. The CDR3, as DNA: TGTGCCAGCAGCTTGGGGACTAGAAGCAATGAGCAGTTCTTC. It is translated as CASSLGTRSNEQFF.

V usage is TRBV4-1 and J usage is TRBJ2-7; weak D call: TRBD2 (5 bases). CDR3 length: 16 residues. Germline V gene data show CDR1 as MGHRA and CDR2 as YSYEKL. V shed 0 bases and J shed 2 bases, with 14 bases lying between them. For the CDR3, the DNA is TGCGCCAGCAGCCAAGAAAGGCTAGCAGAAGCCTACGAGCAGTACTTC. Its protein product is CASSQERLAEAYEQYF.